This T cell receptor beta chain derives from a study of CD8+ T cells in alopecia areata. Looking at the study overall: In an open-label trial, patients got 5 to 10 mg tofacitinib twice daily.

Described treatment: oral pan-JAK inhibitor, 5-10 mg twice daily. Individuals with alopecia areata gave both lesional scalp punch biopsies and peripheral blood for collection. cDNA prepared by RNA extraction and subsequent reverse transcription served as the template for sequencing. This table comes from immunoSEQ multiplex PCR, and its TCRdb copy is limited to in-frame clones, with some not included. The sample records 270,000 or so clones, 55% to 70% being singletons. A word on this clone: Its antigen is not known.

CDR1 SGHVS and CDR2 FNYEAQ come from the germline V gene. V was pared by 9 bases and J by 2 bases, with 10 bases between. This CDR3 comprises 13 residues. Overall study findings and caveats: It was observed that many expanded lesional clones persisted in scalp and blood during tofacitinib. Relative to mice, TCR sharing across patients was less clear, a difference possibly HLA-related.

The chain uses TRBV7-6 and TRBJ1-4, with D unresolved. This receptor was identified in a human donor with alopecia areata. Sequencing was performed on CD4+ T cells sorted from blood, taken at week 24, from a patient treated with tofacitinib. CDR3 protein: CARHRATNEKLFF. CDR3 DNA: TGTGCCAGACATAGGGCGACTAATGAAAAACTGTTTTTT.